The T cell receptor (beta chain) under discussion was sequenced for a study of cytomegalovirus exposure and HLA in healthy donors. In the study overall: Among the approximately 380 donors who were genotyped, 70% to 90% fell in the genetic ancestry cluster that is associated with self-reported Caucasian donors.

PCR employed 60 Vbeta and 13 Jbeta primers. Assay used: immunoSEQ multiplex PCR; TCRdb lists only in-frame clones, some missing. The listing records roughly 100,000 clones. This CDR3 comprises 14 residues. Germline V CDR1 and CDR2: MNHEY, SVGAGI. The V gene lost 6 bases and the J gene lost 1 base, with 13 bases spanning the gap. The V gene is TRBV6-5, the J gene TRBJ2-7, with no clear D. Sequencing input: PBMCs. This clonotype was obtained from a man aged 40-49 years in good health and CMV-seronegative. CDR3 DNA sequence: TGTGCCAGCAGCCACCGAACGCTATCCTACGAGCAGTACTTC. Its protein is CASSHRTLSYEQYF.